This is a list of T cell receptor beta chains from one sample in a study of shared clonotypes between healthy human individuals. Some clones are missing from TCRdb's copy, which holds only in-frame ones; the method was immunoSEQ multiplex PCR. The table includes roughly 550,000 clones, around 95% detected once. Sequencing used naive CD8+ T cells sorted from blood. These receptors all come from a woman aged 30 to 39 in good health. The CDR3 runs from the conserved cysteine through the conserved F or W. The listing skips clone size in some rows; elsewhere it reads once, few, many or a size class.

v_call clone_size cdr3_length cdr3_aa
TRBV6-5 NA 14 CASSYGVSQETQYF
TRBV9 NA 11 CASSGIDTQYF
TRBV28 NA 14 CASSSIVPGAEQYF
TRBV5-1 NA 18 CASSSRTVGNYSNQPQHF
TRBV9 NA 21 CASSGRGDYPSIPGQSDTQYF
TRBV4-1 NA 17 CASSQASGDFSYNEQFF
TRBV10-3 NA 14 CAISESGLSGELFF
TRBV9 NA 16 CASSVSDRARNYGYTF
TRBV7-9 NA 15 CASSSGLAETETQYF
TRBV29-1 NA 15 CSVEGGRVPGDTQYF
TRBV23-1 once 14 CASTRTGSSYEQYF
TRBV15 NA 14 CATSTSVSSNEQFF
TRBV28 NA 15 CASSYGTGGLNEQFF
TRBV28 once 15 CASRTDGYSNQPQHF
TRBV11-2 once 18 CASSPDGTGEPGANVLTF
TRBV28 NA 16 CASSLVGRPQPYEQYF
TRBV7-8 NA 14 CASSPGLESYEQYF
TRBV9 NA 16 CASSARSTGVRETQYF
TRBV6-6 NA 14 CASSSEPEPPGQYF
TRBV19 NA 14 CASSRGVGFGEQYF
TRBV28 NA 13 CASSIWGWAEAFF
TRBV28 NA 16 CASSSYRARLQETQYF
TRBV5-1 NA 18 CASSSGTSGWPSTDTQYF
TRBV7-9 NA 13 CASSDGTVNEQFF
TRBV28 NA 17 CASSSVYLERDFYEQYF
TRBV27 NA 14 CASRADSPYQPQHF
TRBV27 NA 12 CASRGGSYEQYF
TRBV28 NA 17 CASSGTSGSWNTGELFF
TRBV7-9 NA 10 CASFFGELFF
TRBV6-4 NA 18 CAISRGDASHNSNQPQHF
TRBV21-1 NA 16 CASKPTGQTSGNTIYF
TRBV4-1 NA 15 CASSQDRGVAYEQYF
TRBV5-6 NA 14 CASSLGQGQETQYF
TRBV10-2 NA 15 CASSEWKTGPYEQYF
TRBV6-5 NA 14 CASSYSRAPGEQFF
TRBV4-1 NA 16 CASSLPGGSGSVIQYF
TRBV18 NA 15 CASSPWDRTTYEQYF
TRBV11-2 NA 15 CASSPTGSPNQPQHF
TRBV7-9 NA 17 CASSIPAPPTEQETQYF
TRBV6-4 once 16 CASRSGTGGSNYGYTF
TRBV7-6 NA 12 CASSLAGSEQYF
TRBV27 NA 14 CASSSGLAVGTQYF
TRBV7-9 NA 14 CASSLGLANYEQYF
TRBV6-1 NA 13 CASRANSAYEQYF
TRBV9 NA 17 CASSVGWGRGLTDTQYF